Listed below are T cell receptor beta chains from one sample, sequenced in a study of T cell repertoires in cytomegalovirus infection. MiXCR, applied by TCRdb to the reads, yields one record per CDR3 protein. The sample has around 740,000 distinct CDR3 sequences, 35% to 40% seen once. The material sequenced was PBMCs. These receptors came from a human donor in good health (CMV status not recorded). Some clones in this sample may be carry-over from other donors' samples. Both conserved end residues are trimmed from each CDR3. Fields, in order: CDR3 length, V gene, CDR3 protein.

>12|TRBV11-2
ASSLNRVGYEQY
>13|TRBV20-1
SAKQGPQAKNIQY
>12|TRBV7-2
ASSLGGRPYGYT
>17|TRBV15
ATSRDGGGSGSNTGELF
>11|TRBV7-9
ASGTGAEAEAF
>13|TRBV5-4
ASSRTGGYQETQY
>15|TRBV19
ATDRGSFSGFNQPQH
>13|TRBV4-2
ASSQDPGQGETQY
>16|TRBV27
ASSTSPVAGGPPDTQY
>11|TRBV6-6
ASSYSVNTEAF
>15|TRBV10-3
AISDRRQARVADTQY
>12|TRBV19
ASSIVVKNTEAF
>10|TRBV11-2
ASSSSVGELF
>14|TRBV7-8
ASSFTWRGYQETQY
>15|TRBV7-2
ASSLSGGAGAPDTQY
>15|TRBV6-1
ASSKRAVAGGSEKLF
>15|TRBV7-9
ASSPSGTPPHNYEQY
>12|TRBV7-9
ASSSGLGTGTQY
>13|TRBV7-9
ASSLALAGDDEQY
>11|TRBV20-1
SAERRSNEKLF
>9|TRBV29-1
SVVTNYGYT
>11|TRBV19
ASSMVRGDEQF
>16|TRBV7-2
ASSPRTSGGARTGELF
>13|TRBV14
ASSGAGRNTDTQY
>17|TRBV15
ATSAIPGTGSSYNSPLH
>10|TRBV19
ASYHYTYGYT
>12|TRBV5-1
ASSPERGTEKLF
>13|TRBV5-8
ASSLEGTGRSPLH
>13|TRBV28
ASSVAAAVNQPQH
>14|TRBV6-2/TRBV6-3
ASSYSSRVAGKEQF
>11|TRBV7-6
ASSSSGKLEQY
>17|TRBV7-2
ASSPRTSGRASSDNEQF
>11|TRBV7-7
ASSLSRAGELF
>10|TRBV7-8
ASSLVSGAAF
>10|TRBV29-1
SVERQKETQY
>13|TRBV4-1
ASTTTSGSVNEQF
>11|TRBV7-9
ASSLGSIPEQY
>18|TRBV28
ASSFSVAGGRISNTGELF
>12|TRBV5-1
ASARDWITGELF
>11|TRBV11-2
ASSLDSGVEQF
>11|TRBV29-1
SVITGGAFTQY
>12|TRBV19
ASSPRATSTEAF
>11|TRBV7-8
ASSEDSFGRYT
>15|TRBV6-5
ASSYSAGLSYGVEQY
>12|TRBV28
ASSMTSSTGELF
>14|TRBV12-5
ASGSDRGWDNHPQH
>14|TRBV7-9
ASSRLSGRAEDTQY
>13|TRBV6-6
ASSYPRGADETQY
>11|TRBV6-2/TRBV6-3
ASSYTGYNEQF
>12|TRBV12-3/TRBV12-4
ASRPGAINSPLH
>11|TRBV6-1
ASSRGTGNGYT
>12|TRBV11-1
ASSLEDRPYGYT